The source of this T cell receptor beta chain is a study of blood T cell repertoires in COVID-19 (dated by TCRdb to the early 2020s). For the wider study: Samples from collaborators originated in the United States, Italy and Spain and spanned both the acute and convalescent phases of COVID-19. The prospective study material was composed of cDNA or gDNA derived from T cells, B-cell-depleted T cells, or PBMCs. The dataset comprised deeply sampled blood TCRbeta repertoires from subjects exposed to, actively infected with, or recovered from COVID-19. The repertoires were made available in a free public database intended to serve as a resource for research on the immune response to SARS-CoV-2. Samples came from the ongoing ImmuneRACE study (first 160 participants) plus 1,254 subjects from 6 global collaborators. The sample metadata nearly always contained a de-identified subject ID, COVID-19 status, age in years and sex. Where available, HLA class I and class II types were obtained from metadata supplied by the sample provider rather than from assay-based typing. Findings and caveats that apply to the study as a whole: Clinical and demographic metadata were provided uncurated, with the amount varying by source and participant.

Between the V and J ends, shortened by 1 base and 0 bases respectively, the junction contains 10 bases. From a lookup of the germline V gene, CDR1 and CDR2 are LGHNA and YSLEER. Inclusive of the bounding cysteine and phenylalanine, the CDR3 is 15 residues long. Solely the CDR3 DNA is kept, with 45 bases framed from the first base. For this clone: The target of this receptor is not known. No much larger clonotype is one base removed from it; base qualities were not supplied.

At one collaborating source in Seattle, patients were enrolled during active infection and were followed longitudinally through the course of disease. Whole blood was collected in K2EDTA tubes by collaborating institutions according to the institutions' own protocols. For TCRbeta analysis, collaborators shipped samples in one of three forms: frozen whole blood, isolated PBMCs, or DNA extracted from either of those sample types. The immunoSEQ Assay, a bias-controlled multiplex PCR, was used to amplify TCRbeta CDR3 regions from genomic DNA. The source study handled its data this way. Nucleated cell counts per sample were estimated from amplification of reference gene primers within the assay. To quantify the absolute abundance of each unique TCRbeta CDR3 rearrangement, sequence reads were collapsed and filtered. Productive Simpson clonality was computed per sample as the square root of Simpson's diversity index over productive rearrangements. TCRdb retrieved this table from immuneACCESS and kept in-frame rearrangements only. Not all clones are present; in checked studies, unresolved V genes account for under half, and no reason is known for the remainder. V, J and clone size were drawn from that table, and D and trimming were deduced from the DNA. The sample table shows 150,000 to 180,000 clones, and approximately 85% are seen once. The ten largest make up over 0.55% of the sample.

The chain is made from TRBV4-3 and TRBJ2-7; a tentative D call is TRBD1 (5 bases match). Sequenced material: peripheral blood. The TCR was taken from a man aged 60 to 69 with COVID-19, enrolled during active disease. Read as DNA, the sequence is TGCGCCAGCAGCCAAGGCAGGGTGGCCTCCTACGAGCAGTACTTC. Translated, this is CASSQGRVASYEQYF.